The text below deals with one T cell receptor (beta chain). Its specificity is unknown. This CDR3 has 16 residues. V was pared by 2 bases and J by 3 bases, with 6 bases of the junction left unmatched. CDR1 and CDR2 from the germline V gene are SGHRS and YFSETQ. The sample is drawn from a study of cytomegalovirus exposure and HLA in healthy donors. Notes on the study in general: A few CMV-associated chains were confirmed in vitro to be specific for CMV antigens.

A multiplex PCR was run with 60 Vbeta primers and 13 Jbeta primers. Authors' data handling: In a later analysis, of 80 million or so unique beta chains, about 12 million appeared in at least two donors. Some clones are missing from TCRdb's copy, which holds only in-frame ones; the method was immunoSEQ multiplex PCR. V, J and clone size are taken as reported in that table, and D and trimming were inferred from the DNA itself. The sample has 100,000 to 150,000 clones; around 72% are singletons. Donors were ostensibly healthy at sampling, although undocumented immune exposures were probable. Material for sequencing was PBMCs. The chain couples TRBV5-1 to TRBJ2-3; TRBD1 matches 10 bases. This sequence originates from a man over 45 in good health and CMV-seropositive. The CDR3 DNA is TGCGCCAGCAGCTTAAGGGACAGGGGTTTAACAGATACGCAGTATTTT. Protein sequence: CASSLRDRGLTDTQYF.